This TCR beta chain was retrieved from a study of blood T cell repertoires in COVID-19. The authors' processing: By means of reference gene primer amplification, nucleated cell counts were estimated. Sequencing was performed with immunoSEQ multiplex PCR; in TCRdb, only in-frame clones are kept and a portion is missing. The V and J calls and clone size were taken over from that table, and D and trimming were inferred from the DNA. The repertoire holds about 24,000 clones, with 75% to 90% as singletons. The CDR3 covers 14 residues. From germline, CDR1 is SGHVS and CDR2 FQNEAQ. V lost 5 bases, J lost 6 bases, and 13 bases lay in between.

This sequence originates from a human donor with active COVID-19. The donor label of this sample is uncertain. The V gene is TRBV7-8, the J gene TRBJ2-2; D is possibly TRBD2 (5 bases). The specimen was peripheral blood. The DNA of the CDR3 is TGTGCCAGCAGCCATACACTAGTCTCCGGGGAGCTGTTTTTT. It translates to CASSHTLVSGELFF.